These 30 T cell receptor beta chains came from one sample sequenced in a study of control samples from healthy donors and cancer patients. The data were produced by immunoSEQ multiplex PCR, yet TCRdb's version contains in-frame clones alone and is incomplete. The repertoire holds about 160,000 clones, approximately 93% seen once, with around 9.3% in the top ten. Sequences were obtained from blood. Every receptor here comes from a woman aged 40 to 50 in good health.

J is TRBJ2-5 and V is TRBV6-2 or TRBV6-3; 8 bases are a match to TRBD2. Germline V lookup: CDR1 MNHEY, CDR2 SVGEGT. V lost 5 bases to trimming and J lost 5 bases; unmatched junction nucleotides: 10. The CDR3 runs to 15 residues. CDR3 in amino acids: CASSQNRGGIETQYF. DNA of the CDR3: TGTGCCAGCAGTCAGAACCGGGGGGGTATCGAGACCCAGTACTTC.

The J gene is TRBJ2-2, the V gene TRBV19; maybe TRBD2 (6 bases). The germline gives CDR1 LNHDA, CDR2 SQIVND (reference sequence). Trimming removed 6 bases from V and 4 bases from J, with 9 bases in between. The CDR3 is made up of 13 amino acids. The CDR3 DNA is TGTGCCAGTAGCAGGGAGGCCACCGGGGAGCTGTTTTTT. It yields the protein CASSREATGELFF.

The V gene is TRBV2, the J gene TRBJ1-2; TRBD1 agrees at 8 bases. Looked up from germline, CDR1 is SNHLY and CDR2 is FYNNEI. Trimming at V came to 5 bases and at J to 3 bases, leaving 5 bases not matched to a gene. The CDR3 is made up of 14 amino acids. Here the CDR3 reads CASSPGTGYYGYTF. Here the CDR3 DNA reads TGTGCCAGCAGTCCCGGGACAGGTTACTATGGCTACACCTTC.

Note on this clone: In the same sample, other DNA sequences code for this CDR3. The chain employs TRBV19 and TRBJ2-6; D uncertain. Germline V gives CDR1 LNHDA, CDR2 SQIVND (reference sequence). CDR3 length equals 15 residues. Trimming took off 3 bases at V and 3 bases at J, with 9 bases between the two ends. CDR3 region: CASSITGVGANVLTF. The CDR3 bases are TGTGCCAGTAGTATTACTGGGGTTGGGGCCAACGTCCTGACTTTC.

CDR3 coding DNA: TGTGCCAGCAGCTTTTCACCCCATGGCAGGAATTACTACGAGCAGTACTTC. Protein product: CASSFSPHGRNYYEQYF. The chain carries TRBV7-9 and TRBJ2-7; D is ambiguous. The CDR3 is made up of 17 amino acids. CDR1 is SEHNR, CDR2 FQNEAQ, per germline (reference sequence). Trimming cost V 3 bases and J 3 bases, with 21 bases left between them.

The chain uses TRBV4-3 and TRBJ2-6, with 13 bases aligning to TRBD2. This CDR3 contains 20 residues. Germline assignment: CDR1 LGHNA and CDR2 YSLEER. V lost 0 bases to trimming and J lost 2 bases; unmatched junction nucleotides: 7. This chain's CDR3 is CASSQEGRLAGGAGANVLTF. The DNA of the CDR3 is TGCGCCAGCAGCCAAGAAGGTCGACTAGCGGGAGGCGCTGGGGCCAACGTCCTGACTTTC.

The chain joins TRBV3-1 (or the pseudogene TRBV3-2) to TRBJ1-1, with D perhaps matching TRBD1 (6 bases). The germline V gene encodes CDR1 LGHDT and CDR2 YNNKEL (reference sequence). Trimming removed 4 bases from V and 0 bases from J, with 12 bases in between. The CDR3 consists of 15 residues. CDR3 sequence reads: CASSRGDTVNTEAFF. CDR3 coding DNA: TGTGCCAGCAGCCGAGGGGACACGGTGAACACTGAAGCTTTCTTT.

The chain uses TRBV19 and TRBJ2-7; 9 bases map to TRBD1. The CDR3 sequence is 13 residues long. With V trimmed by 7 bases and J by 3 bases, 4 bases remained unmatched. Germline V lookup: CDR1 LNHDA, CDR2 SQIVND (reference sequence). The CDR3 DNA follows: TGTGCCAGTAAGGACAGGGGAGACTACGAGCAGTACTTC. This encodes CASKDRGDYEQYF.

The chain couples TRBV7-7 to TRBJ1-2; maybe TRBD1 (5 bases). This CDR3 is built from 15 residues. V lost 2 bases to trimming and J lost 8 bases, with 18 bases between them. Germline CDR1 SSHAT, CDR2 FNYEAQ (reference sequence). The CDR3 loop reads CASSLKEARGAGYTF. CDR3 in DNA: TGTGCCAGCAGCTTAAAGGAGGCGAGGGGAGCGGGCTACACCTTC.

The chain couples TRBV7-2 to TRBJ1-1; TRBD1 agrees at 7 bases. In germline, CDR1 is SGHTA, CDR2 FQGNSA. This CDR3 is built from 14 residues. Trimming took 6 bases from V and 4 from J; bases not matched to a gene: 8. CDR3 protein: CASRLTSGGTEAFF. CDR3 coding DNA: TGTGCCAGCAGGTTAACTTCAGGGGGCACTGAAGCTTTCTTT.

The chain recombines TRBV18 with TRBJ2-5; 8 bases are a match to TRBD2. CDR3 length: 16 amino acids. The junction had 7 bases not matched to a gene; V was cut back by 2 bases and J by 2 bases. In germline, CDR1 is KGHSH, CDR2 LQKENI. CDR3 DNA sequence: TGTGCCAGCTCACCAGAGGGCGCTAGCGGGCAAGAGACCCAGTACTTC. Residues: CASSPEGASGQETQYF.

The chain couples TRBV7-2 to TRBJ2-3; perhaps TRBD2 as D (5 bases). V was pared by 1 base and J by 0 bases, with 8 bases between. Germline V lookup: CDR1 SGHTA, CDR2 FQGNSA. The CDR3 spans 15 residues. The DNA for the CDR3 is TGTGCCAGCAGCTTAGTGTCGGGGAGCACAGATACGCAGTATTTT. This encodes CASSLVSGSTDTQYF.

This clone was recorded only once. This rearrangement joins TRBV27 to TRBJ1-6, with 7 bases identical to TRBD1. The germline CDR1 and CDR2 sequences are MNHEY and SMNVEV (reference sequence). J lost 4 bases, V lost 10 bases, and 19 bases had no gene match. The CDR3 length is 18 residues. As DNA, the CDR3 is TGTGCCACCGCAAGAATCTCCGGGACAGCCATGTATAATTCACCCCTCCACTTT. Its protein is CATARISGTAMYNSPLHF.

This clone was recorded only once. The J gene is TRBJ1-1, the V gene TRBV7-2, with D hard to call. Trimming removed 2 bases from V and 11 bases from J, with 9 bases in between. This CDR3 has 11 amino acids. CDR1 is SGHTA and CDR2 is FQGNSA in the germline V gene. As DNA, the CDR3 is TGTGCCAGCAGCTTAATGTCGGGGGCTTTCTTT. It is translated as CASSLMSGAFF.

This sequence joins TRBV13 and TRBJ1-2, with D possibly matching TRBD1 (5 bases). V gave up 3 bases and J gave up 3 bases, with 14 bases separating them. Per germline, CDR1 PRHDT and CDR2 FYEKMQ (reference sequence). This CDR3 comprises 15 residues. The CDR3 DNA is TGTGCCAGCAGCTTCGAGAGGGACCCATACTATGGCTACACCTTC. Protein: CASSFERDPYYGYTF.

This clone appeared once. The V call is TRBV7-2, the J call TRBJ1-1; TRBD1 matches at 9 bases. Unmatched junction bases numbered 1, after V lost 6 bases and J lost 2 bases. This CDR3 has 13 amino acids. Germline-derived CDR1 and CDR2 are SGHTA and FQGNSA. The chain's CDR3 is CASRGQGNTEAFF. Written as DNA, the CDR3 is TGTGCCAGCAGGGGACAGGGAAACACTGAAGCTTTCTTT.

J is TRBJ2-1 and V is TRBV4-3; D ambiguous. This CDR3 is 15 amino acids long. Trimming cost V 0 bases and J 6 bases, with 12 bases left between them. Germline loops: CDR1 LGHNA, CDR2 YSLEER. CDR3 protein: CASSQDVGISNEQFF. CDR3 in DNA: TGCGCCAGCAGCCAAGATGTCGGAATCAGCAATGAGCAGTTCTTC.

The chain is built from TRBV29-1 and TRBJ1-1; D is unclear. CDR3 length equals 11 residues. The germline CDR1 and CDR2 sequences are SQVTM and ANQGSEA. V gave up 4 bases and J gave up 3 bases, with 6 bases separating them. This CDR3 is CSVVGDTEAFF. The CDR3 DNA is TGCAGCGTTGTCGGAGACACTGAAGCTTTCTTT.

This clone was counted a few times. The chain joins TRBV5-1 to TRBJ2-7; possibly TRBD1 or TRBD2 for D (6 bases each). The germline CDR1 and CDR2 sequences are SGHRS and YFSETQ. Trimming removed 6 bases from V and 6 bases from J, with 19 bases in between. CDR3 length: 14 amino acids. The CDR3 region has the DNA TGCGCCAGCACCCCTGGAGCGGAGGGGGGCGAGCAGTACTTC. Translation: CASTPGAEGGEQYF.

This clone showed up just a few times. V gene TRBV30 combines with J gene TRBJ1-1; D call uncertain. Germline V lookup: CDR1 GTSNPN, CDR2 SVGIG (reference sequence). Trimming pared 1 base from V and 4 bases from J, leaving 10 bases between. CDR3 size: 13 residues. CDR3 DNA sequence: TGTGCCTGGAGTGCGGTGGCATTCACTGAAGCTTTCTTT. Protein product: CAWSAVAFTEAFF. Variable domain in full (rest from reference TRBV30 and TRBJ1-1): SQTIHQWPATLVQPVGSPLSLECTVEGTSNPNLYWYRQAAGRGLQLLFYSVGIGQISSEVPQNLSASRPQDRQFILSSKKLLLSDSGFYLCAWSAVAFTEAFFGQGTRLTVV.

The V and J genes are TRBV7-9 and TRBJ1-1, with D hard to call. Germline CDR1 SEHNR, CDR2 FQNEAQ (reference sequence). This CDR3 has 15 residues. V dropped 1 base and J dropped 5 bases, with 14 bases sitting between them. The chain's CDR3 is CASSLDVPGLTEAFF. As DNA, the CDR3 is TGTGCCAGCAGCTTAGATGTACCAGGTTTAACTGAAGCTTTCTTT.

This clone was recorded only once. The CDR3 region is CASNERVSYTEAFF. The DNA for the CDR3 is TGTGCCAGCAACGAGCGCGTCTCGTACACTGAAGCTTTCTTT. This chain connects TRBV2 to TRBJ1-1; unclear D gene. Germline-derived CDR1 and CDR2 are SNHLY and FYNNEI. The germline V and J ends were trimmed by 7 bases and 3 bases, with 15 bases remaining between them. CDR3 length: 14 residues.

The chain carries TRBV6-4 and TRBJ1-2; a possible D gene is TRBD1 (6 bases). Germline V gene sequence: CDR1 MRHNA, CDR2 SNTAGT. The V gene lost 6 bases and the J gene lost 8 bases, with 16 bases spanning the gap. CDR3 length: 13 amino acids. The CDR3 nucleotides read TGTGCCAGCAGGGACCCCGGGACATGGGGCTACACCTTC. This gives the protein CASRDPGTWGYTF.

This sequence joins TRBV9 and TRBJ1-5; D perhaps matches TRBD1 (6 bases). Germline assignment: CDR1 SGDLS and CDR2 YYNGEE. The germline V and J ends were trimmed by 8 bases and 6 bases, with 12 bases remaining between them. The CDR3 spans 12 residues. CDR3 amino acids: CARGGGGQPQHF. The CDR3, as DNA: TGTGCCAGGGGGGGAGGGGGTCAGCCCCAGCATTTT. Full variable domain (rest looked up from reference TRBV9 and TRBJ1-5): DSGVTQTPKHLITATGQRVTLRCSPRSGDLSVYWYQQSLDQGLQFLIQYYNGEERAKGNILERFSAQQFPDLHSELNLSSLELGDSALYFCARGGGGQPQHFGDGTRLSIL.

This clone is a singleton in its sample. The chain has TRBV21-1 and TRBJ2-7; the DNA was not compared with TRBD2, the D call given in the table. TRBV21-1 is noted as a pseudogene. This CDR3 contains 17 residues. The CDR3 DNA is TGTGCCAGCAGCAAAGGTGGAAGGAGGGAGACGCCCTACGAGCAGTACTTC. Protein product: CASSKGGRRETPYEQYF.

This sequence joins TRBV11-2 and TRBJ1-4; 9 bases align to TRBD1. The trim removed 4 bases at V and 6 bases at J, leaving 6 bases unmatched. Germline-derived CDR1 and CDR2 are SGHAT and FQNNGV. The length of the CDR3 is 15 residues. CDR3 in amino acids: CASSYSGTGHEKLFF. Here the CDR3 DNA reads TGTGCCAGCAGCTATTCCGGGACAGGGCATGAAAAACTGTTTTTT. The variable domain in full, with the rest retrieved from reference TRBV11-2 and TRBJ1-4, is EAGVAQSPRYKIIEKRQSVAFWCNPISGHATLYWYQQILGQGPKLLIQFQNNGVVDDSQLPKDRFSAERLKGVDSTLKIQPAKLEDSAVYLCASSYSGTGHEKLFFGSGTQLSVL.

This sequence joins TRBV30 and TRBJ1-5, with no clear D. CDR1 is GTSNPN, CDR2 SVGIG, per germline (reference sequence). V was trimmed by 1 base and J by 5 bases, leaving 12 bases between them. The length of the CDR3 is 14 residues. CDR3 in amino acids: CAWSGTILDQPQHF. CDR3 in DNA: TGTGCCTGGAGTGGTACTATCCTGGATCAGCCCCAGCATTTT.

Written as DNA, the CDR3 is TGTGCCAGCAGACAGACTGGGGGGTACGAGCAGTACTTC. Translated: CASRQTGGYEQYF. The V gene is TRBV5-4, the J gene TRBJ2-7, with D maybe TRBD2 (6 bases). Germline V gives CDR1 SGHNT, CDR2 YYREEE (reference sequence). This CDR3 spans 13 amino acids. Deletions cut 5 bases from V and 4 bases from J, with 13 bases between.

Notes on this clone: The same CDR3 is also encoded by other DNA sequences in this sample. J is TRBJ1-5 and V is TRBV3-1 (or the pseudogene TRBV3-2); D is uncertain. CDR3 length: 12 amino acids. CDR1 is LGHDT, CDR2 YNNKEL, per germline (reference sequence). Trimming cost V 1 base and J 6 bases, with 4 bases left between them. The CDR3 is CASSQVGQPQHF. The CDR3 region has the DNA TGTGCCAGCAGCCAAGTCGGTCAGCCCCAGCATTTT.

This clone was picked up a small number of times. The chain has TRBV30 and TRBJ1-6, with D unresolved. Germline CDR1 GTSNPN, CDR2 SVGIG (reference sequence). This CDR3 contains 14 residues. V was shortened by 5 bases and J by 9 bases, with 17 bases between the two germline ends. The CDR3, as DNA: TGTGCCTGGCATTGGGAGGGATCAGGTTCACCCCTCCACTTT. Amino acid sequence: CAWHWEGSGSPLHF.